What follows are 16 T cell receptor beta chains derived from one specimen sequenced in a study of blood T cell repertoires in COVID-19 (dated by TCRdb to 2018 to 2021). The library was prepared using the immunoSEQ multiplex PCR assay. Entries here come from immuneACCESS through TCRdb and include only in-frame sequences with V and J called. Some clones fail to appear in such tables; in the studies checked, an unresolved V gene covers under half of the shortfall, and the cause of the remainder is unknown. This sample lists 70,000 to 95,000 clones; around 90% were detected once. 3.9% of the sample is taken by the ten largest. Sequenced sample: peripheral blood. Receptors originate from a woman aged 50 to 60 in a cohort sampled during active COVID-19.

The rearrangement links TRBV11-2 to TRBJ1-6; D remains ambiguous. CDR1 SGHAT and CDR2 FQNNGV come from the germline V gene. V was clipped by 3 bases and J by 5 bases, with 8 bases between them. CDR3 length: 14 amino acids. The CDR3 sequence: CASSFPGDNSPLHF. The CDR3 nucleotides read TGTGCCAGCAGCTTTCCCGGGGATAATTCACCCCTCCACTTT. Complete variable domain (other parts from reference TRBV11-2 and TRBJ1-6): EAGVAQSPRYKIIEKRQSVAFWCNPISGHATLYWYQQILGQGPKLLIQFQNNGVVDDSQLPKDRFSAERLKGVDSTLKIQPAKLEDSAVYLCASSFPGDNSPLHFGNGTRLTVT.

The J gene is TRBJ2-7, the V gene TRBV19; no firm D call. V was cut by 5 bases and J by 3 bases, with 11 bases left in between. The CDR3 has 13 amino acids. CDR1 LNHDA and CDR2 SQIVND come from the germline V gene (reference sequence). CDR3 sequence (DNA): TGTGCCAGTAGTCTGCGCCCCCTCTACGAGCAGTACTTC. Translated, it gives CASSLRPLYEQYF.

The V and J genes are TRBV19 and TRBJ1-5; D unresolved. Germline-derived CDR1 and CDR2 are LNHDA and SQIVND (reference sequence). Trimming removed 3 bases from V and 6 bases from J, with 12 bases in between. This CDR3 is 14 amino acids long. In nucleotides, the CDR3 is TGTGCCAGTAGTATTTCACTTCCAGGTCAGCCCCAGCATTTT. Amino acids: CASSISLPGQPQHF.

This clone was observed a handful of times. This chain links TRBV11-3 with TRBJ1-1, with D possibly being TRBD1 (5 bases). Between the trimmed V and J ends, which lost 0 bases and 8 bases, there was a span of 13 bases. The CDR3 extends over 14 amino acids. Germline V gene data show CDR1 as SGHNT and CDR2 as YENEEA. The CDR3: CASSLDLGAVEAFF. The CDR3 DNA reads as TGTGCCAGCAGCTTAGATCTAGGGGCGGTAGAAGCTTTCTTT.

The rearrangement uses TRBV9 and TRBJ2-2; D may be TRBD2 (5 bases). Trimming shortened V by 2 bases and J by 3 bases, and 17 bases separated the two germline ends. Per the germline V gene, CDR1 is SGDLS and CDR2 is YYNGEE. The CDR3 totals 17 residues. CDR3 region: CASSVSGSTDYTGELFF. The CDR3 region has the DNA TGTGCCAGCAGCGTTAGTGGGAGCACAGACTACACCGGGGAGCTGTTTTTT.

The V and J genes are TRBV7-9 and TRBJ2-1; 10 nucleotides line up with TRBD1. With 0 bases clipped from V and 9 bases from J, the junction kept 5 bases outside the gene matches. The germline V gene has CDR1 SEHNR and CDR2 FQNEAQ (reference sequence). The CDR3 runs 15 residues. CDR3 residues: CASSLARTGGIEQFF. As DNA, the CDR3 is TGTGCCAGCAGCTTAGCGCGGACAGGGGGGATTGAGCAGTTCTTC.

CDR3 nucleotide sequence: TGTGCCAGCAGCCAAGATCCCGGCAGGGGCAATGAAAAACTGTTTTTT. Translated, it gives CASSQDPGRGNEKLFF. V gene TRBV3-1 (or the pseudogene TRBV3-2) combines with J gene TRBJ1-4, with D possibly TRBD1 on 6 matching bases. Germline CDR1 reads LGHDT; CDR2 reads YNNKEL (reference sequence). The CDR3 has 16 amino acids. V was shortened by 0 bases and J by 5 bases, with 13 bases between the two germline ends.

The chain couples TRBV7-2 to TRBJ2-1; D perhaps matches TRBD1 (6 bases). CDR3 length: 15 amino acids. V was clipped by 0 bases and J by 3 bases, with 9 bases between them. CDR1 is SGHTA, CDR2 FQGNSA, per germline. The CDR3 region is CASSLAQGYYNEQFF. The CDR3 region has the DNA TGTGCCAGCAGCTTAGCCCAGGGGTACTACAATGAGCAGTTCTTC.

CDR3 in DNA: TGTGCCAGCAGCGTACTACCGGACAGAGGGGAGCTGTTTTTT. Translation gives CASSVLPDRGELFF. The chain joins TRBV9 to TRBJ2-2; weak D call: TRBD1 (6 bases). The V end was cut by 1 base, the J end by 8 bases, with 12 bases between. The germline gives CDR1 SGDLS, CDR2 YYNGEE. This CDR3 region has 14 residues.

CDR3 nucleotides: TGTGCCACCAGCCCGGGGACATGGACTAGCGGGAGGGCCGTGGATACGCAGTATTTT. Translating it yields CATSPGTWTSGRAVDTQYF. The chain links TRBV28 to TRBJ2-3; 15 nucleotides agree with TRBD2. V shed 10 bases, J shed 6 bases, and the junction held 20 bases outside the gene matches. From germline, CDR1 is MDHEN and CDR2 SYDVKM. The CDR3 has 19 amino acids.

The CDR3 nucleotides are TGTGCCAGCAGCCAAAGAGAGAACACTGAAGCTTTCTTT. This gives the protein CASSQRENTEAFF. V and J are TRBV4-2 and TRBJ1-1; D ambiguous. V was trimmed by 2 bases and J by 1 base, leaving 5 bases between them. The CDR3 length is 13 residues. CDR1 is LGHNA, CDR2 YNFKEQ, per germline.

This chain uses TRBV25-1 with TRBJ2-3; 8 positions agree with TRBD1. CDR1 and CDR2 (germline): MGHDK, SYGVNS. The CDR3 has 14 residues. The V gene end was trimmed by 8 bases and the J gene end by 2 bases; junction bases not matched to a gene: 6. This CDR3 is CASQQGGVTDTQYF. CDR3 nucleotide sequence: TGTGCCAGCCAACAGGGGGGAGTCACAGATACGCAGTATTTT.

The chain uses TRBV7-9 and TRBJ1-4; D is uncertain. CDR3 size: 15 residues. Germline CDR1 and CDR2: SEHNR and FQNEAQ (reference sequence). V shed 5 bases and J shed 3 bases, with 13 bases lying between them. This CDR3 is CASSVAGHPNEKLFF. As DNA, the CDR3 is TGTGCCAGCAGCGTCGCGGGTCATCCTAATGAAAAACTGTTTTTT. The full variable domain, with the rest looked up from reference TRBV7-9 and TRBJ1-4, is DTGVSQNPRHKITKRGQNVTFRCDPISEHNRLYWYRQTLGQGPEFLTYFQNEAQLEKSRLLSDRFSAERPKGSFSTLEIQRTEQGDSAMYLCASSVAGHPNEKLFFGSGTQLSVL.

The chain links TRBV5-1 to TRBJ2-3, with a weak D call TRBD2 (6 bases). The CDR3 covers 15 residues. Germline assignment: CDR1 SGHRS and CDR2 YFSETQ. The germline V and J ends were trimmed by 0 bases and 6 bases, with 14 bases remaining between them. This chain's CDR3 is CASSLGTRGPDTQYF. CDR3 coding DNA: TGCGCCAGCAGCTTGGGTACGCGGGGCCCGGATACGCAGTATTTT.

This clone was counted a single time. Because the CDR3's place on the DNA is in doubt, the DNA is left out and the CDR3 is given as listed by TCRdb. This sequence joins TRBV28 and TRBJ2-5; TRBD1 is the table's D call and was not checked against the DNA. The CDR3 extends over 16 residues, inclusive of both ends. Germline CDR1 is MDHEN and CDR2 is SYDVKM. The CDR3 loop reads CASSSSPDRGHETQYF.

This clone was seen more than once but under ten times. CDR3 in DNA: TGTGCCAGCAGTTCCGCGTCCTATAATTCACCCCTCCACTTT. Protein sequence: CASSSASYNSPLHF. This chain links TRBV27 with TRBJ1-6; D uncertain. This CDR3 region has 14 residues. V was clipped by 4 bases and J by 1 base, with 5 bases between them. Per germline, CDR1 MNHEY and CDR2 SMNVEV (reference sequence).